The 8 T cell receptor beta chains given below trace back to one sample, sequenced in a study of response to subunit inactivated influenza vaccine. TCRdb reanalysed the RT-PCR reads using MiXCR and keeps one entry per CDR3 protein. The sample consists of 530,000 or so distinct CDR3 sequences, roughly 10% of them appearing once. The sample here was PBMCs from blood, taken on the day of vaccination. Receptors originate from a man aged 50-59 years who received an inactivated influenza vaccine.

Many counts were recorded for this clonotype. The gene calls are TRBV27 and TRBJ1-5; D is undetermined. In germline, CDR1 is MNHEY, CDR2 SMNVEV (reference sequence). The CDR3 covers 12 residues. The V end was cut by 4 bases, the J end by 7 bases, with 8 bases between. The CDR3 DNA is TGTGCCAGCAGTTCTAAAGGGCAGCCCCAGCATTTT. Protein product: CASSSKGQPQHF.

The genes are TRBV3-1 and TRBJ1-2; no reliable D call. The CDR3 runs 13 residues. Germline CDR1 is LGHDT and CDR2 is YNNKEL (reference sequence). V was clipped by 2 bases and J by 5 bases, with 9 bases between them. The CDR3 coding sequence is TGTGCCAGCAGCCAAAACACGGGATATGGCTACACCTTC. This encodes CASSQNTGYGYTF. The full variable domain, its missing parts supplied by reference TRBV3-1 and TRBJ1-2, is DTAVSQTPKYLVTQMGNDKSIKCEQNLGHDTMYWYKQDSKKFLKIMFSYNNKELIINETVPNRFSPKSPDKAHLNLHINSLELGDSAVYFCASSQNTGYGYTFGSGTRLTVV.

This clonotype has at least ten counts. The rearrangement links TRBV5-5 to TRBJ1-5; D may be TRBD1 (5 bases). V dropped 4 bases and J dropped 1 base, with 12 bases sitting between them. Germline V lookup: CDR1 SGHKS, CDR2 YYEKEE (reference sequence). The CDR3 runs 15 residues. The CDR3 loop is CASSPGLTSNQPQHF. The DNA of the CDR3 is TGTGCCAGCAGCCCGGGACTGACCAGCAATCAGCCCCAGCATTTT.

This clonotype has just a few counts. The J gene is TRBJ2-1, the V gene TRBV20-1, with 10 bases fitting TRBD2. Germline V gives CDR1 DFQATT, CDR2 SNEGSKA (reference sequence). J lost 4 bases, V lost 3 bases, and 3 bases had no gene match. The CDR3 spans 14 residues. The CDR3 coding sequence is TGCAGTGCTAGTACTAGCGGGATATACAATGAGCAGTTCTTC. Amino acids: CSASTSGIYNEQFF.

J is TRBJ1-1 and V is TRBV5-5; D perhaps matches TRBD1 (5 bases). V gave up 3 bases and J gave up 6 bases, with 21 bases separating them. CDR3 length equals 16 residues. CDR1 and CDR2 (germline): SGHKS, YYEKEE (reference sequence). The CDR3 bases are TGTGCCAGCAGCTACTACCGCCAAGGGGAGTGGCCTGAAGCTTTCTTT. Protein sequence: CASSYYRQGEWPEAFF.

This clonotype was observed once. This rearrangement joins TRBV4-3 to TRBJ2-1, with no clear D. Trimming removed 0 bases from V and 4 bases from J, with 10 bases in between. Germline V lookup: CDR1 LGHNA, CDR2 YSLEER. The CDR3 sequence is 15 residues long. The CDR3 bases are TGCGCCAGCAGCCAAGATAGAGAACCTTACAATGAGCAGTTCTTC. Translated: CASSQDREPYNEQFF.

In its sample, this clonotype was seen a few times. The chain uses TRBV4-2 and TRBJ2-2; either TRBD1 or TRBD2 may supply D (5 bases each). V lost 2 bases, J lost 4 bases, and 14 bases lay in between. CDR1 and CDR2 (germline): LGHNA, YNFKEQ. The CDR3 contains 16 residues. The DNA of the CDR3 is TGTGCCAGCAGCCAAAACCCCCTGGGGGTCACCGGGGAGCTGTTTTTT. It encodes CASSQNPLGVTGELFF.

The chain links TRBV20-1 to TRBJ2-7; weak D call: TRBD1 (6 bases). The CDR3 contains 14 residues. V was pared by 3 bases and J by 5 bases, with 17 bases between. From germline, CDR1 is DFQATT and CDR2 SNEGSKA (reference sequence). The CDR3 spells CSARGSGGLNEQYF. The CDR3 DNA sequence: TGCAGTGCTAGGGGTTCTGGGGGCCTAAACGAGCAGTACTTC.